Listed here are 20 T cell receptor beta chains from one sample, sequenced in a study of T cells in Graves' hyperthyroidism and ophthalmopathy (dated by TCRdb to about 2019). The library came from multiplex PCR. The sequencer was an Illumina HiSeq 2000. Amplification of TCR beta CDR3 regions was carried out from RNA transcripts. For the first round of RT-PCR on the TCR CDR3, the HTBI primer set was used together with the Qiagen OneStep RT-PCR kit. In-frame beta chains were kept once TCRdb had trimmed the public reads at Q25 with fastp and called clones with MiXCR. A single entry per CDR3 protein holds the most common genes and DNA from its merged rows. This sample has about half a million distinct CDR3 sequences in its table, and roughly a sixth of those were observed once. The ten largest clones capture 29% of the sample. Sequencing was done on a sample of blood. These receptors were taken from a woman aged 25-40 years with Graves' ophthalmopathy.

The rearrangement uses TRBV12-3 or TRBV12-4 and TRBJ1-1; TRBD1 aligns across 8 bases. This CDR3 is built from 14 residues. V was clipped by 5 bases and J by 4 bases; unmatched bases: 6. The CDR3 DNA reads TGTGCCAGCAGTCCGACAGGGGAAGTCACTGAAGCTTTCTTT. Its protein is CASSPTGEVTEAFF.

This clonotype is a singleton in its sample. The genes are TRBV19 and TRBJ2-7; 7 bases fit TRBD2. Germline CDR1 reads LNHDA; CDR2 reads SQIVND (reference sequence). V was pared by 8 bases and J by 5 bases, with 6 bases of the junction left unmatched. The CDR3 is 12 amino acids. Here the CDR3 reads CASRGVLDEQYF. CDR3 sequence (DNA): TGTGCCAGTCGGGGGGTACTGGACGAGCAGTACTTC.

Of note for this clonotype: A read error may explain this, as a much larger clone is one base away. The rearrangement joins TRBV7-2 to TRBJ2-5; TRBD2 agrees at 11 bases. CDR3 size: 14 residues. CDR1 is SGHTA, CDR2 FQGNSA, per germline. V was pared by 5 bases and J by 3 bases, with 2 bases of the junction left unmatched. The DNA for the CDR3 is TGTGCCAGCAGCGCGGGACTAGCGGAAGAGACCCAGTACTTC. Translation: CASSAGLAEETQYF.

Of note for this clonotype: A much bigger clone sits one base away, suggesting this may be a read error. The gene calls are TRBV7-3 and TRBJ2-7, with D tentatively TRBD2 (6 bases). This CDR3 comprises 15 residues. In germline, CDR1 is SGHTA, CDR2 FQGTGA. As DNA, the CDR3 is TGTGCCAGCAGCTTCGGAGGAGGGCAGGCCTACGAGCGGTACTTC. Its translation: CASSFGGGQAYERYF.

This clonotype was observed at least ten times. V and J are TRBV27 and TRBJ1-2; 7 positions match TRBD1. CDR3 length: 15 residues. Trimming cost V 5 bases and J 6 bases; bases outside gene matches: 12. CDR1 is MNHEY, CDR2 SMNVEV, per germline (reference sequence). The CDR3, as DNA: TGTGCCAGCAGTCCCTTCGGACAGGTTGAGAATGGCTACACCTTC. Protein product: CASSPFGQVENGYTF.

The J gene is TRBJ2-2, the V gene TRBV7-9, with D possibly TRBD2 on 7 matching bases. The CDR3 is 20 amino acids. The V gene lost 11 bases and the J gene lost 0 bases, with 31 bases spanning the gap. Looked up from germline, CDR1 is SEHNR and CDR2 is FQNEAQ (reference sequence). The CDR3 region is CAAGATGSYRENPNTGELFF. The CDR3 DNA reads TGTGCCGCGGGGGCTACAGGGAGCTACAGGGAAAATCCGAACACCGGGGAGCTGTTTTTT.

This clonotype was picked up one time. Germline and junction disagree at one end, which may indicate a read error. The rearrangement uses TRBV4-2 and TRBJ2-1; 9 bases are a match to TRBD2. CDR1 and CDR2 (germline): LGHNA, YNFKEQ. The CDR3 is 16 amino acids. The CDR3 here is CAGSQDGSGSSYEQFF. The CDR3, as DNA: TGTGCCGGCAGCCAAGACGGTAGCGGGAGTTCTTATGAGCAGTTCTTC.

This clonotype occurred many times. This chain links TRBV12-3 or TRBV12-4 with TRBJ2-1, with D possibly being TRBD2 (5 bases). The V and J ends lost 11 bases and 6 bases respectively, with 26 bases between them. The CDR3 extends over 16 amino acids. The CDR3 nucleotides read TGTGCCGCTGGTCGAGCCTCTATACTAGGATCCAATGAGCAGTTCTTC. It is translated as CAAGRASILGSNEQFF.

This clonotype came up many times. The rearrangement uses TRBV28 and TRBJ2-7; 9 bases line up with TRBD1. The J segment lost 3 bases and the V segment lost 5 bases, leaving 11 bases of the junction unmatched. The CDR3 spans 16 residues. Germline CDR1 is MDHEN and CDR2 is SYDVKM. CDR3 DNA: TGTGCCAGCAGTGGAGCGGACAGGGGAAATATCTACGAGCAGTACTTC. Its translation is CASSGADRGNIYEQYF.

This clonotype occurred many times. The chain joins TRBV7-2 to TRBJ1-5, with D perhaps TRBD1 (5 bases). CDR1 and CDR2 from the germline V gene are SGHTA and FQGNSA. This CDR3 has 14 amino acids. V was clipped by 5 bases and J by 6 bases, with 14 bases between them. The CDR3 loop is CASSQRGGAQPQHF. CDR3 nucleotides: TGTGCCAGCAGCCAGAGGGGCGGGGCTCAGCCCCAGCATTTT.

The sample holds many counts of this clonotype. The rearrangement joins TRBV28 to TRBJ2-5; D remains unclear. The CDR3 runs 13 residues. Trimming took 2 bases from V and 5 from J, leaving 9 bases between them. The germline V gene encodes CDR1 MDHEN and CDR2 SYDVKM. The CDR3 DNA is TGTGCCAGCAGTTTAGGGCAGTTGGAGACCCAGTACTTC. Translated, it gives CASSLGQLETQYF.

This clonotype came up many times. The chain links TRBV4-1 to TRBJ1-4; unclear D gene. The germline V gene encodes CDR1 MGHRA and CDR2 YSYEKL. The length of the CDR3 is 12 residues. With 3 bases removed from V and 8 bases from J, the gap between germline ends came to 7 bases. CDR3: CASSQPLEKLFF. CDR3 coding DNA: TGCGCCAGCAGCCAGCCTCTGGAAAAACTGTTTTTT.

This chain connects TRBV6-2 or TRBV6-3 to TRBJ1-5, with D hard to call. Germline-derived CDR1 and CDR2 are MNHEY and SVGEGT. CDR3 size: 15 residues. V was pared by 6 bases and J by 5 bases, with 17 bases between. CDR3: CASSQVGVWHQPQHF. CDR3 coding DNA: TGTGCCAGCAGCCAAGTCGGGGTCTGGCATCAGCCCCAGCATTTT.

Details on this clonotype: Possible read error: a much larger clone is one base away. In this CDR3 the conserved last residue, phenylalanine or tryptophan, is missing, so a read error is likely. This sequence joins TRBV28 and TRBJ2-1; D is perhaps TRBD1 (6 bases). This CDR3 is built from 15 residues. V was clipped by 7 bases and J by 2 bases, with 15 bases between them. Germline CDR1 is MDHEN and CDR2 is SYDVKM. CDR3 sequence reads: CASTSQGGPYNEQFS. Here the CDR3 DNA reads TGTGCCAGCACTTCACAAGGGGGTCCCTACAATGAGCAGTTCTCC.

V usage is TRBV18 and J usage is TRBJ2-7, with D possibly matching TRBD1 (6 bases). Germline lookup yields CDR1 KGHSH and CDR2 LQKENI. The CDR3 runs 15 residues. The V end lost 2 bases, the J end lost 5 bases, and 16 bases lay between the germline ends. The CDR3 is CASSPAQQGSDEQYF. In DNA, the CDR3 is TGTGCCAGCTCACCAGCTCAACAGGGTAGCGACGAGCAGTACTTC. The full variable domain, with the rest looked up from reference TRBV18 and TRBJ2-7, is NAGVMQNPRHLVRRRGQEARLRCSPMKGHSHVYWYRQLPEEGLKFMVYLQKENIIDESGMPKERFSAEFPKEGPSILRIQQVVRGDSAAYFCASSPAQQGSDEQYFGPGTRLTVT.

This clonotype was observed many times. The chain links TRBV27 to TRBJ1-5; 8 bases are a match to TRBD1. CDR1 and CDR2 (germline): MNHEY, SMNVEV (reference sequence). V gave up 5 bases and J gave up 5 bases; unmatched junction bases: 8. The CDR3 sequence is 15 residues long. This CDR3 is CASSPDRERDQPQHF. The CDR3 DNA sequence: TGTGCCAGCAGTCCGGACAGGGAAAGAGATCAGCCCCAGCATTTT.

V gene TRBV6-1 combines with J gene TRBJ2-7; TRBD1 agrees at 10 bases. V lost 6 bases, J lost 4 bases, and 9 bases stayed unmatched. This CDR3 is 15 amino acids long. CDR1 is MNHNS, CDR2 SASEGT, per germline. The CDR3 reads CASSTTGGKGYEQYF. The CDR3 DNA sequence: TGTGCCAGCAGCACGACAGGGGGCAAGGGGTACGAGCAGTACTTC.

This clonotype has at least ten counts. The chain's CDR3 is CASSPTSGGPTDTQYF. The CDR3 DNA is TGTGCCAGCAGCCCGACTAGCGGGGGACCCACAGATACGCAGTATTTT. This chain joins TRBV3-1 and TRBJ2-3; TRBD2 aligns across 12 bases. After removal of 4 bases from V and 2 bases from J, the junction contained 4 bases not matched to a gene. Germline CDR1 reads LGHDT; CDR2 reads YNNKEL (reference sequence). The CDR3 covers 16 residues.

V is TRBV9 and J is TRBJ2-3; D is uncertain. Germline assignment: CDR1 SGDLS and CDR2 YYNGEE. CDR3 length: 16 residues. V lost 4 bases, J lost 4 bases, and 19 bases lay in between. In DNA form, the CDR3 reads TGTGCCAGCAGCCCACCCTCTCGCGGTTGGGCAGATACGCAGTATTTT. Its translation is CASSPPSRGWADTQYF.

Concerning this clonotype: This sequence may be a read error, since a much larger clone differs from it by one base. V is TRBV7-6 and J is TRBJ2-3; D is ambiguous. Germline V gene sequence: CDR1 SGHVS, CDR2 FNYEAQ. The CDR3 runs 14 residues. With 1 base removed from V and 8 bases from J, the gap between germline ends came to 13 bases. The CDR3: CASSLGPRSGTQYF. For the CDR3, the DNA is TGTGCCAGCAGCTTAGGACCTCGGTCAGGTACGCAGTATTTT.